These 3 T cell receptor beta chains came from one sample sequenced in a study of blood T cells in healthy people across ages. For the second PCR, which ran for about 7 to 11 cycles, a sample-barcoded 5' primer and a J-beta primer mix were used. TCRdb re-called the 5' RACE reads through MiXCR, storing one row per CDR3 protein. The sample has 1.5 million to 2 million distinct CDR3 sequences; approximately 50% are singletons. The sequenced material came from blood. All receptors come from a middle-aged woman in good health.

This chain links TRBV28 with TRBJ2-1; TRBD1 matches at 8 bases. Germline V gene lookup returns CDR1 MDHEN and CDR2 SYDVKM. With V trimmed by 9 bases and J by 6 bases, 10 bases remained unmatched. CDR3 length: 14 amino acids. The DNA of the CDR3 is TGTGCCAGTTCTTCAGGGGGCGAATCCAATGAGCAGTTCTTC. This encodes CASSSGGESNEQFF.

The table lists this clonotype with a few counts. The J gene is TRBJ2-5, the V gene TRBV13, with 7 nucleotides matching TRBD2. CDR3 length equals 15 residues. From germline, CDR1 is PRHDT and CDR2 FYEKMQ (reference sequence). The J segment lost 3 bases and the V segment lost 5 bases, leaving 9 bases of the junction unmatched. CDR3 region: CASSPNGRGEETQYF. The CDR3, as DNA: TGTGCCAGCAGCCCGAATGGACGGGGGGAAGAGACCCAGTACTTC.

This sequence joins TRBV27 and TRBJ1-2; 7 nucleotides agree with TRBD1. CDR1 and CDR2 from the germline V gene are MNHEY and SMNVEV (reference sequence). J lost 3 bases, V lost 5 bases, and 9 bases had no gene match. This CDR3 contains 15 residues. The CDR3 protein is CASSPGTDSDYGYTF. CDR3 DNA sequence: TGTGCCAGCAGTCCCGGGACAGACAGCGACTATGGCTACACCTTC.